The 22 T cell receptor beta chains below were found in one sample sequenced in a study of blood T cell repertoires in COVID-19. Profiling relied on immunoSEQ multiplex PCR, and the TCRdb table lists in-frame clones only, not all of them. The table includes roughly 100,000 clones, less than 90% detected once. Specimen: peripheral blood. The source is a human donor in a cohort sampled during active COVID-19.

This clone has a handful of counts. The rearrangement joins TRBV6-2 or TRBV6-3 to TRBJ1-6; 7 bases line up with TRBD1. The ends lost 0 bases at V and 9 bases at J; junction bases unmatched: 2. The CDR3 length is 14 residues. The germline gives CDR1 MNHEY, CDR2 SVGEGT. Here the CDR3 DNA reads TGTGCCAGCAGTTACTCAGGGGGCGCTTCACCCCTCCACTTT. Translation gives CASSYSGGASPLHF.

The V gene is TRBV19, the J gene TRBJ2-2; 11 bases align to TRBD1. The germline gives CDR1 LNHDA, CDR2 SQIVND (reference sequence). V dropped 4 bases and J dropped 6; count of bases not matched to a gene: 7. This CDR3 spans 16 amino acids. CDR3 amino acids: CASSSGQGAHPGELFF. The CDR3 nucleotides are TGTGCCAGTAGTAGTGGACAGGGGGCGCACCCCGGGGAGCTGTTTTTT.

This clone has more than one count but fewer than ten. The chain couples TRBV7-2 to TRBJ2-7; a possible D gene is TRBD1 (6 bases). The V gene's germline CDR1 is SGHTA and CDR2 FQGNSA. Trimming shortened V by 1 base and J by 7 bases, and 14 bases separated the two germline ends. The CDR3 sequence is 14 residues long. The CDR3: CASSLGYRAGEQYF. Here the CDR3 DNA reads TGTGCCAGCAGCTTAGGATACAGGGCTGGGGAGCAGTACTTC.

This chain links TRBV2 with TRBJ2-5; TRBD2 matches 13 bases. The J segment lost 5 bases and the V segment lost 5 bases, leaving 8 bases of the junction unmatched. CDR3 length: 16 residues. From germline, CDR1 is SNHLY and CDR2 FYNNEI. For the CDR3, the DNA is TGTGCCAGCAGTCTGACTAGCGGGGGGACTGGGGAGACCCAGTACTTC. This translates into CASSLTSGGTGETQYF.

The rearrangement uses TRBV5-1 and TRBJ1-1; D remains unclear. This CDR3 comprises 15 residues. The ends were cut back, 5 bases at V and 6 bases at J, with 20 bases in the middle. The germline V gene encodes CDR1 SGHRS and CDR2 YFSETQ. The CDR3, as DNA: TGCGCCAGCAGTCTGCTTTCCGGGGTAGAAGCTGAAGCTTTCTTT. Amino acids: CASSLLSGVEAEAFF.

J is TRBJ1-2 and V is TRBV2; 7 positions match TRBD1. In germline, CDR1 is SNHLY, CDR2 FYNNEI. V was pared by 5 bases and J by 4 bases, with 10 bases of the junction left unmatched. The CDR3 consists of 15 residues. CDR3 bases: TGTGCCAGCAGTCCTAGAAGCAGGGGGACCTATGGCTACACCTTC. This sequence encodes CASSPRSRGTYGYTF.

This clone was counted only a few times. The chain recombines TRBV11-2 with TRBJ2-2; D ambiguous. The V end lost 5 bases, the J end lost 1 base, and 14 bases lay between the germline ends. The CDR3 is 16 residues long. CDR1 is SGHAT and CDR2 is FQNNGV in the germline V gene. DNA of the CDR3: TGTGCCAGCAGCCCAGGCTCCCGGCGGAACACCGGGGAGCTGTTTTTT. Translated: CASSPGSRRNTGELFF.

The V call is TRBV6-4, the J call TRBJ2-2, with 10 bases aligning to TRBD2. The trim removed 3 bases at V and 5 bases at J, leaving 0 bases unmatched. The CDR3 contains 14 residues. Germline V gives CDR1 MRHNA, CDR2 SNTAGT. The CDR3 DNA reads TGTGCCAGCAGTGAAGCGGGGGGGACCGGGGAGCTGTTTTTT. This encodes CASSEAGGTGELFF.

The chain employs TRBV24-1 and TRBJ2-1; D is unclear. Germline V gives CDR1 KGHDR, CDR2 SFDVKD. The CDR3 consists of 11 residues. Trimming removed 10 bases at V and 8 bases at J, with 11 bases between. The CDR3 is CATATLDEQFF. The CDR3 bases are TGTGCCACTGCTACGTTGGATGAGCAGTTCTTC.

This chain uses TRBV2 with TRBJ1-1; tentative D call: TRBD1 (5 bases). This CDR3 region has 15 residues. V gave up 4 bases and J gave up 4 bases, with 16 bases separating them. CDR1 is SNHLY and CDR2 is FYNNEI in the germline V gene. The CDR3 region has the DNA TGTGCCAGCAGTGGGGGCAGGGTTCGGAGCACTGAAGCTTTCTTT. Translating it yields CASSGGRVRSTEAFF.

V is TRBV3-1 (or the pseudogene TRBV3-2) and J is TRBJ1-4, with 7 bases identical to TRBD1. Germline V gives CDR1 LGHDT, CDR2 YNNKEL (reference sequence). This CDR3 contains 12 residues. Trimming cost V 4 bases and J 11 bases; bases outside gene matches: 4. CDR3 sequence (DNA): TGTGCCAGCAGCCCACCCAGGGGGAAACTGTTTTTT. The encoded protein is CASSPPRGKLFF.

This clone was observed once. The chain is built from TRBV12-5 and TRBJ2-7; 9 positions match TRBD1. CDR3 length: 19 residues. Germline lookup yields CDR1 LGHNT and CDR2 FRNRAP. Unmatched junction bases numbered 14, after V lost 1 base and J lost 1 base. CDR3 in DNA: TGTGCTAGTGGTTTGGGACAGGGGGTGGTTGGCCCCGAATCCTACGAGCAGTACTTC. Protein: CASGLGQGVVGPESYEQYF.

CDR3 sequence (DNA): TGTGCCAGCAGCTCCGGGGGTGCGGGTGAAAAACTGTTTTTT. Amino acids: CASSSGGAGEKLFF. J is TRBJ1-4 and V is TRBV7-9, with D maybe TRBD1 (5 bases). V was trimmed by 4 bases and J by 7 bases, leaving 13 bases between them. This CDR3 spans 14 amino acids. Germline CDR1 SEHNR, CDR2 FQNEAQ (reference sequence).

The gene calls are TRBV9 and TRBJ1-1; TRBD1 agrees at 9 bases. V was pared by 4 bases and J by 2 bases, with 3 bases of the junction left unmatched. Germline CDR1 SGDLS, CDR2 YYNGEE. The CDR3 consists of 14 residues. The chain's CDR3 is CASSRGQGNTEAFF. The CDR3 region has the DNA TGTGCCAGCAGCAGGGGACAGGGCAACACTGAAGCTTTCTTT.

The rearrangement uses TRBV9 and TRBJ2-7; D is ambiguous. CDR1 and CDR2 from the germline V gene are SGDLS and YYNGEE. CDR3 length equals 12 residues. V was pared by 4 bases and J by 2 bases, with 7 bases between. The CDR3 DNA reads as TGTGCCAGCAGCCCTAATCCCTACGAGCAGTACTTC. Residues: CASSPNPYEQYF.

This clone was picked up one time. The V call is TRBV6-5, the J call TRBJ2-7; the D is unclear. The germline V and J ends were trimmed by 6 bases and 6 bases, with 9 bases remaining between them. CDR1 is MNHEY and CDR2 is SVGAGI in the germline V gene. This CDR3 region has 11 residues. CDR3 sequence: CASSNQVEQYF. As DNA, the CDR3 is TGTGCCAGCAGCAACCAGGTCGAGCAGTACTTC.

The rearrangement joins TRBV11-3 to TRBJ2-7; 7 nucleotides match TRBD1. Trimming took 0 bases from V and 0 from J; bases not matched to a gene: 2. The CDR3 totals 15 residues. CDR1 is SGHNT and CDR2 is YENEEA in the germline V gene. The DNA for the CDR3 is TGTGCCAGCAGCTTAGAAGGGGGCAGCTCCTACGAGCAGTACTTC. Translated: CASSLEGGSSYEQYF.

The chain combines TRBV3-1 (or the pseudogene TRBV3-2) with TRBJ2-1, with TRBD1 matching over 9 bases. The V and J ends lost 4 bases and 15 bases, in that order; junction bases with no gene match: 4. The CDR3 extends over 11 amino acids. Germline V lookup: CDR1 LGHDT, CDR2 YNNKEL (reference sequence). The CDR3 region is CASSRDRVPFF. Here the CDR3 DNA reads TGTGCCAGCAGCCGGGACAGGGTTCCGTTCTTC.

V usage is TRBV27 and J usage is TRBJ1-6, with 9 bases fitting TRBD1. V gave up 5 bases and J gave up 8 bases; unmatched junction bases: 7. Germline CDR1 is MNHEY and CDR2 is SMNVEV (reference sequence). The CDR3 length is 15 residues. The CDR3 DNA is TGTGCCAGCAGTCCGGGGACAGGGATGGATTCACCCCTCCACTTT. It translates to CASSPGTGMDSPLHF.

The V call is TRBV7-2, the J call TRBJ1-2; the D is unclear. V was pared by 1 base and J by 5 bases, with 11 bases between. Germline-derived CDR1 and CDR2 are SGHTA and FQGNSA. The CDR3 length is 14 residues. In nucleotides, the CDR3 is TGTGCCAGCAGCTTAGGAGCGGACTTTTATGGCTACACCTTC. Amino acid sequence: CASSLGADFYGYTF. The full variable domain, rest sourced from reference TRBV7-2 and TRBJ1-2, is GAGVSQSPSNKVTEKGKDVELRCDPISGHTALYWYRQSLGQGLEFLIYFQGNSAPDKSGLPSDRFSAERTGGSVSTLTIQRTQQEDSAVYLCASSLGADFYGYTFGSGTRLTVV.

V and J are TRBV28 and TRBJ1-2, with 7 bases that match TRBD1. Germline values: CDR1 MDHEN, CDR2 SYDVKM. The CDR3 totals 12 residues. Trimming cost V 4 bases and J 7 bases; bases outside gene matches: 3. CDR3 sequence reads: CASSSQGLGYTF. As DNA, the CDR3 is TGTGCCAGCAGTTCACAGGGGCTTGGCTACACCTTC.

This clone was recorded once. This chain links TRBV5-1 with TRBJ2-7; 10 bases are shared with TRBD2. The germline V gene has CDR1 SGHRS and CDR2 YFSETQ. The CDR3 consists of 15 residues. Losses at the gene ends were 4 bases for V and 0 bases for J; bases not matched to a gene: 4. The CDR3 region is CASSKTSGSSYEQYF. Here the CDR3 DNA reads TGCGCCAGCAGCAAGACTAGCGGGTCCTCCTACGAGCAGTACTTC.